Each of the 16 T cell receptor beta chains below was sequenced from the same sample in a study of cytomegalovirus exposure and HLA in healthy donors. The PCR had 60 Vbeta and 13 Jbeta primers. Method: immunoSEQ multiplex PCR; TCRdb's copy keeps in-frame clones and lacks some. This table holds tens of thousands of clones, around 75% found once. Sequencing was carried out using PBMCs. The source is a woman in her thirties or forties in good health and CMV-seropositive.

The chain employs TRBV19 and TRBJ2-2, with 7 bases fitting TRBD1. The CDR3 has 15 amino acids. V gave up 5 bases and J gave up 1 base; unmatched junction bases: 4. The germline CDR1 and CDR2 sequences are LNHDA and SQIVND (reference sequence). DNA for the CDR3: TGTGCCAGTAGTTTACGGACAGGGAACACCGGGGAGCTGTTTTTT. The encoded protein is CASSLRTGNTGELFF.

The chain has TRBV12-5 and TRBJ1-1, with TRBD1 matching 8 bases. The V segment lost 3 bases and the J segment 11 bases; nucleotides outside the gene matches: 8. Germline V lookup: CDR1 LGHNT, CDR2 FRNRAP. This CDR3 contains 13 residues. CDR3 protein: CASGLKTGVYAFF. The CDR3 nucleotides read TGTGCTAGTGGTTTAAAGACAGGGGTCTATGCTTTCTTT.

This clone was counted a single time. The chain combines TRBV5-6 with TRBJ2-7; 8 bases are shared with TRBD2. This CDR3 contains 16 residues. J gave up 3 bases and V 0 bases, and 8 bases lay outside the gene matches. Germline V gives CDR1 SGHDT, CDR2 YYEEEE. The CDR3 here is CASSLAQAGVDYEQYF. As DNA, the CDR3 is TGTGCCAGCAGCTTGGCTCAAGCGGGGGTCGACTACGAGCAGTACTTC.

The gene calls are TRBV10-3 and TRBJ2-7, with 7 bases aligning to TRBD1. Unmatched junction bases numbered 2, after V lost 6 bases and J lost 0 bases. The CDR3 has 13 amino acids. Looked up from germline, CDR1 is ENHRY and CDR2 is SYGVKD. CDR3 in amino acids: CAIRGTDSYEQYF. The CDR3 nucleotides read TGTGCCATCAGGGGGACAGACTCCTACGAGCAGTACTTC.

The gene calls are TRBV6-6 and TRBJ1-2; 7 bases fit TRBD1. Germline loops: CDR1 MNHNY, CDR2 SVGAGI (reference sequence). Germline trimming cut 0 bases from V and 10 bases from J; bases unmatched to any gene: 5. CDR3 size: 13 residues. CDR3 residues: CASSYSYRGDYTF. CDR3 in DNA: TGTGCCAGCAGTTACTCATACAGGGGCGACTACACCTTC.

The J gene is TRBJ2-1, the V gene TRBV19; TRBD2 agrees at 9 bases. This CDR3 comprises 17 residues. V lost 4 bases, J lost 9 bases, and 16 bases stayed unmatched. CDR1 LNHDA and CDR2 SQIVND come from the germline V gene (reference sequence). CDR3 nucleotides: TGTGCCAGTAGTAAAGCGATAGCGGGGGCCCCATCTAGTGAGCAGTTCTTC. Amino acid sequence: CASSKAIAGAPSSEQFF.

Points on this clone: At one of its ends the junction is not consistent with the germline gene, which may arise from a read error. The CDR3 sequence is CSSSLSLVLTF. The CDR3 DNA reads as TGTTCCAGCAGCTTATCCCTCGTCCTGACTTTC. The chain has TRBV7-9 and TRBJ2-6; D uncertain. CDR1 and CDR2 from the germline V gene are SEHNR and FQNEAQ (reference sequence). The CDR3 loop spans 11 amino acids. Using reference TRBV7-9 and TRBJ2-6 for the parts outside the CDR3, the full variable domain is DTGVSQNPRHKITKRGQNVTFRCDPISEHNRLYWYRQTLGQGPEFLTYFQNEAQLEKSRLLSDRFSAERPKGSFSTLEIQRTEQGDSAMYLCSSSLSLVLTFGAGSRLTVL.

The chain uses TRBV28 and TRBJ2-1; 11 bases agree with TRBD1. V shed 6 bases, J shed 4 bases, and the junction held 5 bases outside the gene matches. The CDR3 runs 15 residues. Germline-derived CDR1 and CDR2 are MDHEN and SYDVKM. The CDR3 nucleotides read TGTGCCAGCAGCGGGACAGGGGGGTCTTACAATGAGCAGTTCTTC. Translation: CASSGTGGSYNEQFF.

The chain is built from TRBV27 and TRBJ1-5, with a weak D call TRBD1 (6 bases). V was trimmed by 10 bases and J by 3 bases, leaving 19 bases between them. CDR1 MNHEY and CDR2 SMNVEV come from the germline V gene (reference sequence). This CDR3 comprises 15 residues. The CDR3 loop is CATQKLGQYNQPQHF. For the CDR3, the DNA is TGTGCCACACAGAAACTCGGACAGTACAATCAGCCCCAGCATTTT.

The rearrangement uses TRBV6-1 and TRBJ2-5, with D tentatively TRBD2 (5 bases). TRBJ2-7 explains the end of the DNA better; the J call may be wrong. The CDR3 totals 15 residues. Germline CDR1 MNHNS, CDR2 SASEGT. CDR3 in amino acids: CASSEGPGSSYEQYF. CDR3 coding DNA: TGTGCCAGCAGTGAGGGCCCTGGGAGCTCCTACGAGCAGTACTTC.

The chain couples TRBV2 to TRBJ1-4, with D tentatively TRBD1 (5 bases). CDR1 is SNHLY, CDR2 FYNNEI, per germline. This CDR3 contains 11 residues. Trimming pared 6 bases from V and 11 bases from J, leaving 10 bases between. CDR3 protein: CASSSGGKLFF. The DNA of the CDR3 is TGTGCCAGCAGCTCCGGGGGGAAACTGTTTTTT. Variable domain in full (rest from reference TRBV2 and TRBJ1-4): EPEVTQTPSHQVTQMGQEVILRCVPISNHLYFYWYRQILGQKVEFLVSFYNNEISEKSEIFDDQFSVERPDGSNFTLKIRSTKLEDSAMYFCASSSGGKLFFGSGTQLSVL.

The chain has TRBV15 and TRBJ2-5; 10 bases map to TRBD2. V shed 4 bases, J shed 5 bases, and the junction held 7 bases outside the gene matches. The CDR3 length is 15 residues. Looked up from germline, CDR1 is LNHNV and CDR2 is YYDKDF (reference sequence). The CDR3 is CATSNERGGGETQYF. CDR3 DNA: TGTGCCACCAGCAACGAGCGGGGGGGCGGGGAGACCCAGTACTTC.

The chain links TRBV27 to TRBJ1-2; possibly TRBD1 for D (5 bases). Trimming cost V 0 bases and J 2 bases, with 16 bases left between them. The CDR3 is 17 amino acids. The germline V gene has CDR1 MNHEY and CDR2 SMNVEV (reference sequence). CDR3 amino acids: CASSLSGQEGMNYGYTF. The CDR3 DNA reads TGTGCCAGCAGTTTATCCGGGCAGGAGGGGATGAACTATGGCTACACCTTC.

This rearrangement joins TRBV10-3 to TRBJ2-1, with 7 bases fitting TRBD2. The CDR3 has 14 amino acids. Trimming removed 8 bases from V and 7 bases from J; junction bases left unmatched: 11. Germline V gives CDR1 ENHRY, CDR2 SYGVKD. CDR3 sequence reads: CAILEVGLGNEQFF. For the CDR3, the DNA is TGTGCCATCCTTGAGGTTGGACTAGGTAATGAGCAGTTCTTC.

This chain joins TRBV5-6 and TRBJ1-5; 8 positions match TRBD1. Germline CDR1 and CDR2: SGHDT and YYEEEE. The CDR3 has 14 amino acids. V lost 5 bases and J lost 7; bases outside the gene matches: 8. In DNA form, the CDR3 reads TGTGCCAGCAGTATTGGACAGGGAAGGCAGCCCCAGCATTTT. Protein sequence: CASSIGQGRQPQHF. The full variable domain, completed using reference TRBV5-6 and TRBJ1-5, is DAGVTQSPTHLIKTRGQQVTLRCSPKSGHDTVSWYQQALGQGPQFIFQYYEEEERQRGNFPDRFSGHQFPNYSSELNVNALLLGDSALYLCASSIGQGRQPQHFGDGTRLSIL.

This rearrangement joins TRBV5-4 to TRBJ1-3; 7 nucleotides agree with TRBD1. CDR3 size: 15 residues. With 1 base clipped from V and 2 bases from J, the junction kept 3 bases outside the gene matches. Germline loops: CDR1 SGHNT, CDR2 YYREEE (reference sequence). Here the CDR3 reads CASSLSGTAGNTIYF. The DNA of the CDR3 is TGTGCCAGCAGCTTGTCCGGGACAGCTGGAAACACCATATATTTT.